A single sample gave rise to the 15 T cell receptor beta chains below, sequenced in a study of CD8+ T cells in alopecia areata. After isolation, RNA underwent reverse transcription to generate cDNA as the sequencing template. TCRdb keeps only in-frame clones here, not all; method: immunoSEQ multiplex PCR. The data show some 120,000 clones, with around 48% seen just once and roughly 10% held by the top ten. The sequencing input was NKG2D-low CD8+ T cells sorted from blood. These receptors were taken from a human donor with alopecia areata.

The CDR3 sequence: CASSLRVSSYEQYF. DNA for the CDR3: TGTGCCAGCAGTTTGAGAGTCAGCTCCTACGAGCAGTACTTC. The chain links TRBV27 to TRBJ2-7; D unresolved. CDR1 MNHEY and CDR2 SMNVEV come from the germline V gene (reference sequence). V lost 3 bases, J lost 0 bases, and 9 bases lay in between. There are 14 residues in the CDR3.

The chain employs TRBV5-1 and TRBJ1-1, with D hard to call. The CDR3 totals 14 residues. Germline V CDR1 and CDR2: SGHRS, YFSETQ. Trimming took off 0 bases at V and 2 bases at J, with 8 bases between the two ends. Written as DNA, the CDR3 is TGCGCCAGCAGCTTGGGGACGGATAACACTGAAGCTTTCTTT. This translates into CASSLGTDNTEAFF.

This clone came up once. Other DNA sequences within the sample encode an identical CDR3. The rearrangement links TRBV27 to TRBJ1-1; D might be TRBD1 (5 bases). V gave up 3 bases and J gave up 1 base, with 9 bases separating them. In germline, CDR1 is MNHEY, CDR2 SMNVEV (reference sequence). CDR3 length: 14 residues. Here the CDR3 DNA reads TGTGCCAGCAGTTTTGTCGGGGGGAACACTGAAGCTTTCTTT. As protein: CASSFVGGNTEAFF.

A few counts support this clone. The same CDR3 also results from other DNA sequences found in this sample. The J gene is TRBJ1-2, the V gene TRBV29-1, with D possibly being TRBD1 (6 bases). V lost 6 bases and J 4 bases, leaving 9 bases between the germline ends. Germline V lookup: CDR1 SQVTM, CDR2 ANQGSEA. The length of the CDR3 is 11 residues. CDR3 sequence (DNA): TGCAGCGTACCGGACAGCTATGGCTACACCTTC. This sequence encodes CSVPDSYGYTF.

The J gene is TRBJ2-6, the V gene TRBV27, with 7 bases aligning to TRBD2. CDR3 size: 15 residues. Trimming removed 6 bases from V and 2 bases from J; junction bases left unmatched: 4. CDR1 is MNHEY, CDR2 SMNVEV, per germline (reference sequence). CDR3 in DNA: TGTGCCAGCAGAGTACGGGGGGCTGGGGCCAACGTCCTGACTTTC. The encoded protein is CASRVRGAGANVLTF.

DNA for the CDR3: TGTGCCACCAGCAATGGGGGAGTTAACGAGCAGTACTTC. As protein: CATSNGGVNEQYF. The rearrangement joins TRBV15 to TRBJ2-7; D is perhaps TRBD1 or TRBD2 (5 bases each). This CDR3 contains 13 residues. The germline V and J ends were trimmed by 4 bases and 5 bases, with 12 bases remaining between them. Per germline, CDR1 LNHNV and CDR2 YYDKDF (reference sequence).

This clone was observed a handful of times. V is TRBV7-8 and J is TRBJ2-3, with 8 bases identical to TRBD2. Per the germline V gene, CDR1 is SGHVS and CDR2 is FQNEAQ. Trimming removed 3 bases from V and 2 bases from J; junction bases left unmatched: 4. The CDR3 has 15 residues. CDR3 sequence: CASSFGLADTDTQYF. In DNA, the CDR3 is TGTGCCAGCAGCTTCGGACTAGCAGACACAGATACGCAGTATTTT. The full variable domain, completed using reference TRBV7-8 and TRBJ2-3, is GAGVSQSPRYKVAKRGQDVALRCDPISGHVSLFWYQQALGQGPEFLTYFQNEAQLDKSGLPSDRFFAERPEGSVSTLKIQRTQQEDSAVYLCASSFGLADTDTQYFGPGTRLTVL.

J is TRBJ2-1 and V is TRBV7-3; D may be TRBD2 (6 bases). CDR1 SGHTA and CDR2 FQGTGA come from the germline V gene. The CDR3 contains 16 residues. Trimming stripped 0 bases from V and 9 bases from J, with 18 bases between. Written as DNA, the CDR3 is TGTGCCAGCAGCTTAACGGGAGGCGGGGTGAAAGGTGAGCAGTTCTTC. Protein sequence: CASSLTGGGVKGEQFF.

As to this clone: At the DNA level, this CDR3 is encoded by other sequences in the same sample as well. V gene TRBV27 combines with J gene TRBJ1-1; 7 bases are shared with TRBD1. V shed 2 bases, J shed 0 bases, and the junction held 0 bases outside the gene matches. This CDR3 is 14 amino acids long. Looked up from germline, CDR1 is MNHEY and CDR2 is SMNVEV (reference sequence). DNA for the CDR3: TGTGCCAGCAGTTTAGACAGGGTGAACACTGAAGCTTTCTTT. It translates to CASSLDRVNTEAFF.

This clone was picked up a small number of times. This chain uses TRBV29-1 with TRBJ2-7; 8 nucleotides agree with TRBD1. Germline V gene sequence: CDR1 SQVTM, CDR2 ANQGSEA. V trimming: 5 bases; J trimming: 4 bases; junction bases outside the gene matches: 7. This CDR3 spans 13 amino acids. CDR3 DNA: TGCAGCGTTCTGACAGGGGCGGTTTACGAGCAGTACTTC. Protein sequence: CSVLTGAVYEQYF.

J is TRBJ1-2 and V is TRBV7-9, with D uncertain. CDR1 and CDR2 from the germline V gene are SEHNR and FQNEAQ (reference sequence). The germline V and J ends were trimmed by 5 bases and 7 bases, with 20 bases remaining between them. The CDR3 sequence is 15 residues long. CDR3 residues: CASSDPGRSSGGYTF. CDR3 DNA: TGTGCCAGCAGCGACCCGGGCCGATCCTCGGGTGGCTACACCTTC.

This chain links TRBV27 with TRBJ2-2; the match to TRBD2 covers 9 bases. J lost 6 bases, V lost 10 bases, and 12 bases had no gene match. CDR1 is MNHEY and CDR2 is SMNVEV in the germline V gene (reference sequence). This CDR3 has 15 amino acids. The chain's CDR3 is CATQSPSGIAGELFF. Written as DNA, the CDR3 is TGTGCCACCCAGTCTCCTAGCGGGATTGCCGGGGAGCTGTTTTTT.

The V and J genes are TRBV30 and TRBJ1-2; the D gene is possibly TRBD1 (5 bases). The V end lost 0 bases, the J end lost 4 bases, and 9 bases lay between the germline ends. The germline V gene encodes CDR1 GTSNPN and CDR2 SVGIG (reference sequence). This CDR3 has 13 amino acids. This chain's CDR3 is CAWSVLGAYGYTF. The DNA for the CDR3 is TGTGCCTGGAGTGTACTAGGGGCCTATGGCTACACCTTC.

The V and J genes are TRBV9 and TRBJ2-5; D is unresolved. Germline CDR1 SGDLS, CDR2 YYNGEE. V was cut by 2 bases and J by 4 bases, with 15 bases left in between. The CDR3 runs 15 residues. CDR3 protein: CASSVGLGSGETQYF. The CDR3 DNA reads TGTGCCAGCAGCGTCGGCCTGGGTTCAGGAGAGACCCAGTACTTC. The variable domain in full, completed from reference TRBV9 and TRBJ2-5, reads DSGVTQTPKHLITATGQRVTLRCSPRSGDLSVYWYQQSLDQGLQFLIQYYNGEERAKGNILERFSAQQFPDLHSELNLSSLELGDSALYFCASSVGLGSGETQYFGPGTRLLVL.

This clone was detected a few times. This chain uses TRBV7-9 with TRBJ2-3; D uncertain. Trimming removed 4 bases from V and 3 bases from J, with 20 bases in between. The germline V gene encodes CDR1 SEHNR and CDR2 FQNEAQ (reference sequence). The CDR3 is 17 amino acids. The CDR3 loop is CASSSPPHGKSTDTQYF. In DNA, the CDR3 is TGTGCCAGCAGCTCTCCGCCGCATGGGAAAAGTACAGATACGCAGTATTTT.